Listed below are T cell receptor beta chains from one sample, sequenced in a study of T cell responses to AZD1222 COVID-19 vaccine. The table came from immunoSEQ multiplex PCR; TCRdb's copy has only in-frame clones and leaves some out. The sample consists of 110,000 to 150,000 clones, roughly 91% of them appearing once. Sequences were derived from peripheral blood, sampled 28 days after the second AZD1222 dose. The receptors stem from an adult who received the AZD1222 COVID-19 vaccine. CDR3s include the opening cysteine and the closing phenylalanine or tryptophan. Fields, in order: CDR3 DNA, CDR3 protein, clone size, V gene, J gene, D gene. The D gene is left open where the match is weak. Where a row states a size, it is once, few, many or the class of an expanded clone; other rows omit it.

CDR3 DNA: TGTGCCAGCAGCAGGGATGGGTCCTACAATGAGCAGTTCTTC; CDR3 protein: CASSRDGSYNEQFF; clone size: -; V gene: TRBV7-9; J gene: TRBJ2-1; D gene: -
CDR3 DNA: TGTGCCAGCAGCCAAGGCCGCGGGGGGGCCCAGGAGCAGTTCTTC; CDR3 protein: CASSQGRGGAQEQFF; clone size: -; V gene: TRBV3-1/TRBV3-2; J gene: TRBJ2-1; D gene: TRBD2
CDR3 DNA: TGTGCCACCAGCAAGGCGGCAGCCCTTAATGAAAAACTGTTTTTT; CDR3 protein: CATSKAAALNEKLFF; clone size: -; V gene: TRBV15; J gene: TRBJ1-4; D gene: -
CDR3 DNA: TGTGCCAGCAGCTTGACAGAGAGCAATCAGCCCCAGCATTTT; CDR3 protein: CASSLTESNQPQHF; clone size: -; V gene: TRBV7-9; J gene: TRBJ1-5; D gene: -
CDR3 DNA: TGTGCCAGCAGCAAAGCAAAACCAGGGACTAGCGGGAGAAAAGAGACCCAGTACTTC; CDR3 protein: CASSKAKPGTSGRKETQYF; clone size: -; V gene: TRBV21-1; J gene: TRBJ2-5; D gene: -
CDR3 DNA: TGTGCCAGCACAGCGGGAGTAAGCTCCTACAATGAGCAGTTCTTC; CDR3 protein: CASTAGVSSYNEQFF; clone size: -; V gene: TRBV2; J gene: TRBJ2-1; D gene: TRBD2
CDR3 DNA: TGTGCCAGCAGCTCCGGACAGGGATCGGTTTCGCCCCAGCATTTT; CDR3 protein: CASSSGQGSVSPQHF; clone size: -; V gene: TRBV5-6; J gene: TRBJ1-5; D gene: TRBD1
CDR3 DNA: TGTGCCAGCAGCCCACTGGGGGGGACCTACAATGAGCAGTTCTTC; CDR3 protein: CASSPLGGTYNEQFF; clone size: once; V gene: TRBV9; J gene: TRBJ2-1; D gene: TRBD2
CDR3 DNA: TGTGCCAGTAACTTGGGACAGACCACTAACTATGGCTACACCTTC; CDR3 protein: CASNLGQTTNYGYTF; clone size: -; V gene: TRBV19; J gene: TRBJ1-2; D gene: TRBD1
CDR3 DNA: TGTGCCAGCAGTTACGCGGGGAGGGATGAGCAGTTCTTC; CDR3 protein: CASSYAGRDEQFF; clone size: -; V gene: TRBV6-2/TRBV6-3; J gene: TRBJ2-1; D gene: TRBD2
CDR3 DNA: TGTGCCTGGAGTGTAGTTGGGACCGGGGGGCGGTACTTC; CDR3 protein: CAWSVVGTGGRYF; clone size: once; V gene: TRBV30; J gene: TRBJ2-7; D gene: -
CDR3 DNA: TGCGCCAGCAGCTTGGGGACAGGGCGGTATGGCTACACCTTC; CDR3 protein: CASSLGTGRYGYTF; clone size: -; V gene: TRBV5-1; J gene: TRBJ1-2; D gene: TRBD1
CDR3 DNA: TGTGCCAGCAGCGCGCGGGACAGGCCCCCGGGGGGCTACACCTTC; CDR3 protein: CASSARDRPPGGYTF; clone size: -; V gene: TRBV9; J gene: TRBJ1-2; D gene: TRBD1
CDR3 DNA: TGTGCCAGCAGCCCAGGGAGAGTGGGAGGGAGCGACACTGAAGCTTTCTTT; CDR3 protein: CASSPGRVGGSDTEAFF; clone size: -; V gene: TRBV28; J gene: TRBJ1-1; D gene: -
CDR3 DNA: TGTGCCAGCAGTCCCTCCGGGACAGGGGGCTACGAGCAGTACTTC; CDR3 protein: CASSPSGTGGYEQYF; clone size: -; V gene: TRBV28; J gene: TRBJ2-7; D gene: TRBD1
CDR3 DNA: TGTGCCAGCAGCTTTAGCTACGAGCAGTACTTC; CDR3 protein: CASSFSYEQYF; clone size: -; V gene: TRBV7-9; J gene: TRBJ2-7; D gene: -
CDR3 DNA: TGTGCCAGCAGCTTAGATTCCGGGACAGGGCTTTCCTATGGCTACACCTTC; CDR3 protein: CASSLDSGTGLSYGYTF; clone size: -; V gene: TRBV7-2; J gene: TRBJ1-2; D gene: TRBD1
CDR3 DNA: TGTGCCAGCAGCTTTTCTAATTCACCCCTCCACTTT; CDR3 protein: CASSFSNSPLHF; clone size: -; V gene: TRBV7-9; J gene: TRBJ1-6; D gene: -
CDR3 DNA: TGTGCCAGCAGTTACACGCCCAGGGTTAGCGGGGAGCTGTTTTTT; CDR3 protein: CASSYTPRVSGELFF; clone size: -; V gene: TRBV11-2; J gene: TRBJ2-2; D gene: -
CDR3 DNA: TGTGCCAGCAGCTCGGGACTTCGGGCGGGGGCCAACGTCCTGACTTTC; CDR3 protein: CASSSGLRAGANVLTF; clone size: -; V gene: TRBV11-2; J gene: TRBJ2-6; D gene: -
CDR3 DNA: TGTGCCAGCAGCTCCCCCTCGGGGGGCGTAATAGGCTACGAGCAGTACTTC; CDR3 protein: CASSSPSGGVIGYEQYF; clone size: -; V gene: TRBV7-9; J gene: TRBJ2-7; D gene: -
CDR3 DNA: TGCAGTGCTAATCGAGTGGGGGAGCTGTTTTTT; CDR3 protein: CSANRVGELFF; clone size: -; V gene: TRBV20-1; J gene: TRBJ2-2; D gene: -
CDR3 DNA: TGTGCCAGCAGTTTGGGAGGGGAGGGCTTCTACGAGCAGTACTTC; CDR3 protein: CASSLGGEGFYEQYF; clone size: -; V gene: TRBV28; J gene: TRBJ2-7; D gene: TRBD2
CDR3 DNA: TGTGCCAGCTCACCTTTGTGGGACAGCGGCAACACTGAAGCTTTCTTT; CDR3 protein: CASSPLWDSGNTEAFF; clone size: -; V gene: TRBV18; J gene: TRBJ1-1; D gene: TRBD1
CDR3 DNA: TGTGCCACCAGCAGAGATCAGGTCGGCAGGGACTATGGCTACACCTTC; CDR3 protein: CATSRDQVGRDYGYTF; clone size: -; V gene: TRBV15; J gene: TRBJ1-2; D gene: -
CDR3 DNA: TGTGCCAGTAGTATGACAGGCCCCTATGGCTACACCTTC; CDR3 protein: CASSMTGPYGYTF; clone size: -; V gene: TRBV19; J gene: TRBJ1-2; D gene: -
CDR3 DNA: TGTGCCAGCTCACCCAACGGATACACTGAAGCTTTCTTT; CDR3 protein: CASSPNGYTEAFF; clone size: -; V gene: TRBV18; J gene: TRBJ1-1; D gene: -
CDR3 DNA: TGTGCCTGGAGAGGGGGCACCTACAATGAGCAGTTCTTC; CDR3 protein: CAWRGGTYNEQFF; clone size: -; V gene: TRBV30; J gene: TRBJ2-1; D gene: TRBD1